These 26 T cell receptor beta chains share one sample of origin, sequenced in a study of blood T cell repertoires in COVID-19. Generated by immunoSEQ multiplex PCR, the TCRdb table keeps only in-frame clones and is missing some. Among around 700,000 clones listed, about 90% were seen once. The sample consisted of peripheral blood. Source of these receptors: a woman between 18 and 29 years old with acute or convalescent COVID-19.

J is TRBJ2-1 and V is TRBV7-2; 13 bases match TRBD2. This CDR3 contains 15 residues. Germline loops: CDR1 SGHTA, CDR2 FQGNSA. Losses at the gene ends were 5 bases for V and 9 bases for J; bases not matched to a gene: 7. CDR3 nucleotide sequence: TGTGCCAGCAGCCACACTAGCGGGGGGGCCTTTGAGCAGTTCTTC. Translated: CASSHTSGGAFEQFF.

V gene TRBV24-1 combines with J gene TRBJ1-4; D remains ambiguous. V was cut by 9 bases and J by 0 bases, with 13 bases left in between. This CDR3 is built from 15 residues. CDR1 and CDR2 (germline): KGHDR, SFDVKD. CDR3 DNA: TGTGCCACCCCTTACCGGGATGCAACTAATGAAAAACTGTTTTTT. It translates to CATPYRDATNEKLFF.

Remarks on this clone: The same CDR3 arises from other DNA sequences in this sample as well. The J gene is TRBJ1-2, the V gene TRBV3-1 (or the pseudogene TRBV3-2), with a tentative D call TRBD1 (5 bases). The CDR3 runs 13 residues. Germline V gene sequence: CDR1 LGHDT, CDR2 YNNKEL (reference sequence). Trimming stripped 1 base from V and 7 bases from J, with 10 bases between. DNA for the CDR3: TGTGCCAGCAGCCAAGCCGGGGGACCTGGCTACACCTTC. This gives the protein CASSQAGGPGYTF.

This clone came up once. The chain recombines TRBV11-1 with TRBJ2-7, with D possibly matching TRBD2 (6 bases). V lost 0 bases to trimming and J lost 3 bases, with 12 bases between them. Germline V CDR1 and CDR2: SGHAT, FQDESV (reference sequence). This CDR3 is 15 amino acids long. The CDR3 sequence is CASSLARGSLYEQYF. The CDR3 coding sequence is TGTGCCAGCAGCTTAGCACGGGGGTCCCTCTACGAGCAGTACTTC.

The chain recombines TRBV3-1 (or the pseudogene TRBV3-2) with TRBJ2-1; 11 bases are shared with TRBD2. Germline V CDR1 and CDR2: LGHDT, YNNKEL (reference sequence). CDR3 size: 16 residues. Losses at the gene ends were 3 bases for V and 3 bases for J; bases not matched to a gene: 4. CDR3 sequence reads: CASSHLAGGLYNEQFF. The CDR3 nucleotides read TGTGCCAGCAGCCACCTAGCGGGGGGCCTCTACAATGAGCAGTTCTTC.

The chain links TRBV11-2 to TRBJ1-3; unclear D gene. CDR1 is SGHAT, CDR2 FQNNGV, per germline. The CDR3 length is 17 residues. V gave up 3 bases and J gave up 0 bases, with 15 bases separating them. The CDR3 DNA sequence: TGTGCCAGCAGCTTCATGGAAACAGTCTCCTCTGGAAACACCATATATTTT. Amino acids: CASSFMETVSSGNTIYF.

The chain has TRBV30 and TRBJ2-7; 10 bases agree with TRBD1. CDR1 and CDR2 from the germline V gene are GTSNPN and SVGIG (reference sequence). Trimming took 0 bases from V and 3 from J; bases not matched to a gene: 5. This CDR3 has 15 residues. The CDR3 bases are TGTGCCTGGAGTGTACCCCGGACAGGGGGCTACGAGCAGTACTTC. Translating gives CAWSVPRTGGYEQYF. Together with reference TRBV30 and TRBJ2-7, the CDR3 gives the full variable domain: SQTIHQWPATLVQPVGSPLSLECTVEGTSNPNLYWYRQAAGRGLQLLFYSVGIGQISSEVPQNLSASRPQDRQFILSSKKLLLSDSGFYLCAWSVPRTGGYEQYFGPGTRLTVT.

The chain uses TRBV5-1 and TRBJ1-1, with D possibly TRBD1 on 5 matching bases. The V and J ends lost 4 bases and 0 bases respectively, with 13 bases between them. Germline-derived CDR1 and CDR2 are SGHRS and YFSETQ. CDR3 length equals 15 residues. CDR3 sequence reads: CASSRSPGLNTEAFF. CDR3 sequence (DNA): TGCGCCAGCAGCAGGTCGCCAGGGCTGAACACTGAAGCTTTCTTT. The full variable domain, rest sourced from reference TRBV5-1 and TRBJ1-1, is KAGVTQTPRYLIKTRGQQVTLSCSPISGHRSVSWYQQTPGQGLQFLFEYFSETQRNKGNFPGRFSGRQFSNSRSEMNVSTLELGDSALYLCASSRSPGLNTEAFFGQGTRLTVV.

The rearrangement uses TRBV28 and TRBJ1-2, with 10 bases matching TRBD1. The trim removed 10 bases at V and 5 bases at J, leaving 16 bases unmatched. The CDR3 extends over 16 amino acids. Germline loops: CDR1 MDHEN, CDR2 SYDVKM. The CDR3 sequence is CATSRPGDRGSYGYTF. CDR3 nucleotide sequence: TGTGCCACATCAAGGCCCGGGGACAGGGGAAGTTATGGCTACACCTTC.

In its sample, this clone was seen once. V and J are TRBV28 and TRBJ2-7, with 10 bases lining up with TRBD1. The CDR3 is 15 amino acids. V was pared by 6 bases and J by 6 bases, with 11 bases of the junction left unmatched. CDR1 and CDR2 from the germline V gene are MDHEN and SYDVKM. CDR3: CASSSSGTGASEQYF. For the CDR3, the DNA is TGTGCCAGCAGCTCCTCCGGGACAGGGGCTTCCGAGCAGTACTTC.

The gene calls are TRBV5-6 and TRBJ2-7; 7 bases align to TRBD1. V shed 3 bases and J 3 bases; nucleotides not matched to a gene: 9. CDR3 length: 15 residues. Germline V gene sequence: CDR1 SGHDT, CDR2 YYEEEE. Here the CDR3 reads CASSSPRTGYYEQYF. The CDR3 DNA reads TGTGCCAGCAGCTCCCCGAGGACAGGCTACTACGAGCAGTACTTC.

The genes are TRBV3-1 (or the pseudogene TRBV3-2) and TRBJ1-1; D is unresolved. The CDR3 contains 15 residues. The germline V gene encodes CDR1 LGHDT and CDR2 YNNKEL (reference sequence). With 1 base removed from V and 4 bases from J, the gap between germline ends came to 13 bases. CDR3 residues: CASSQAGGTGTEAFF. As DNA, the CDR3 is TGTGCCAGCAGCCAAGCCGGAGGCACGGGCACTGAAGCTTTCTTT.

V is TRBV9 and J is TRBJ2-2; D is possibly TRBD2 (5 bases). Germline CDR1 is SGDLS and CDR2 is YYNGEE. Trimming pared 4 bases from V and 3 bases from J, leaving 13 bases between. CDR3 length: 15 amino acids. The CDR3 here is CASSPEDWHTGELFF. CDR3 sequence (DNA): TGTGCCAGCAGCCCCGAGGACTGGCACACCGGGGAGCTGTTTTTT.

This sequence joins TRBV27 and TRBJ1-1; the D gene is possibly TRBD1 (5 bases). Per the germline V gene, CDR1 is MNHEY and CDR2 is SMNVEV (reference sequence). This CDR3 has 13 residues. V shed 1 base and J shed 8 bases, with 11 bases lying between them. The DNA of the CDR3 is TGTGCCAGCAGTTTATATGGGACTGACGAAGCTTTCTTT. This gives the protein CASSLYGTDEAFF.

The chain is built from TRBV7-9 and TRBJ1-2; D uncertain. The CDR3 runs 13 residues. Looked up from germline, CDR1 is SEHNR and CDR2 is FQNEAQ (reference sequence). V was pared by 1 base and J by 5 bases, with 8 bases between. This CDR3 reads CASSLEQVYGYTF. The CDR3, as DNA: TGTGCCAGCAGCTTAGAGCAGGTATATGGCTACACCTTC. The full variable domain, completed using reference TRBV7-9 and TRBJ1-2, is DTGVSQNPRHKITKRGQNVTFRCDPISEHNRLYWYRQTLGQGPEFLTYFQNEAQLEKSRLLSDRFSAERPKGSFSTLEIQRTEQGDSAMYLCASSLEQVYGYTFGSGTRLTVV.

This clone was observed a single time. The chain employs TRBV10-2 and TRBJ1-6; 7 bases map to TRBD1. After removal of 2 bases from V and 8 bases from J, the junction contained 3 bases not matched to a gene. Germline V gene sequence: CDR1 WSHSY, CDR2 SAAADI. CDR3 length: 14 amino acids. CDR3 sequence: CASSETGVHSPLHF. The CDR3 DNA sequence: TGCGCCAGCAGTGAGACAGGGGTCCATTCACCCCTCCACTTT.

This clone was picked up one time. The chain is built from TRBV4-2 and TRBJ2-5; possibly TRBD1 for D (5 bases). The ends were cut back, 0 bases at V and 5 bases at J, with 16 bases in the middle. Germline CDR1 is LGHNA and CDR2 is YNFKEQ. The CDR3 loop spans 16 amino acids. Here the CDR3 reads CASSQDRLAGQETQYF. The CDR3 DNA follows: TGTGCCAGCAGCCAAGATAGATTGGCAGGGCAGGAGACCCAGTACTTC.

The CDR3 coding sequence is TGCAGCGTTGAGCGGGGGTCAAAAACAGATACGCAGTATTTT. This sequence encodes CSVERGSKTDTQYF. The chain couples TRBV29-1 to TRBJ2-3; TRBD2 matches 7 bases. Germline assignment: CDR1 SQVTM and CDR2 ANQGSEA. The CDR3 covers 14 residues. V dropped 3 bases and J dropped 3; count of bases not matched to a gene: 6.

CDR3 region: CASSPQRGPPYNEQFF. CDR3 coding DNA: TGTGCCAGTAGCCCTCAGCGGGGGCCTCCCTACAATGAGCAGTTCTTC. V gene TRBV19 combines with J gene TRBJ2-1, with 8 bases lining up with TRBD2. V lost 6 bases and J lost 2; bases outside the gene matches: 9. This CDR3 is 16 amino acids long. Germline V gene data show CDR1 as LNHDA and CDR2 as SQIVND (reference sequence). The complete variable domain, with remaining parts taken from reference TRBV19 and TRBJ2-1, reads DGGITQSPKYLFRKEGQNVTLSCEQNLNHDAMYWYRQDPGQGLRLIYYSQIVNDFQKGDIAEGYSVSREKKESFPLTVTSAQKNPTAFYLCASSPQRGPPYNEQFFGPGTRLTVL.

This clone is a singleton in its sample. The chain joins TRBV19 to TRBJ1-5, with a weak D call TRBD1 (6 bases). The CDR3 is 14 amino acids. Trimming removed 6 bases at V and 3 bases at J, with 12 bases between. Germline assignment: CDR1 LNHDA and CDR2 SQIVND (reference sequence). The CDR3 region has the DNA TGTGCCAGTAGCCGCACAGGGAACAATCAGCCCCAGCATTTT. Amino acid sequence: CASSRTGNNQPQHF.

The chain uses TRBV5-1 and TRBJ2-3, with 10 nucleotides matching TRBD2. From germline, CDR1 is SGHRS and CDR2 YFSETQ. With 4 bases clipped from V and 2 bases from J, the junction kept 16 bases outside the gene matches. This CDR3 is built from 19 residues. The DNA for the CDR3 is TGCGCCAGCAGCGTAACCCGAGCGGGGGGGTCCGTTTCCACAGATACGCAGTATTTT. Translating it yields CASSVTRAGGSVSTDTQYF.

On this clone: Other DNA sequences from this sample encode an identical CDR3 as well. This chain uses TRBV4-1 with TRBJ1-1; a possible D gene is TRBD1 (5 bases). CDR1 is MGHRA, CDR2 YSYEKL, per germline. This CDR3 spans 12 amino acids. With 8 bases removed from V and 3 bases from J, the gap between germline ends came to 10 bases. The CDR3 region is CASRGEDTEAFF. The CDR3, as DNA: TGCGCCAGCCGGGGGGAGGACACTGAAGCTTTCTTT.

The V gene is TRBV3-1 (or the pseudogene TRBV3-2), the J gene TRBJ2-2, with 7 nucleotides matching TRBD1. Germline V lookup: CDR1 LGHDT, CDR2 YNNKEL (reference sequence). V was pared by 4 bases and J by 6 bases, with 5 bases of the junction left unmatched. The CDR3 loop spans 14 amino acids. CDR3 sequence (DNA): TGTGCCAGCAGCCCACAGGGGTTTCCCGGGGAGCTGTTTTTT. Its translation: CASSPQGFPGELFF.

The chain couples TRBV9 to TRBJ1-6; the D is unclear. V lost 0 bases to trimming and J lost 5 bases, with 12 bases between them. Germline CDR1 SGDLS, CDR2 YYNGEE. This CDR3 has 16 residues. The CDR3 loop reads CASSVEGGPNNSPLHF. The DNA for the CDR3 is TGTGCCAGCAGCGTAGAAGGAGGACCCAATAATTCACCCCTCCACTTT.

Details on this clone: The junction differs from germline at one of its ends, possibly a read error. The chain has TRBV24-1 and TRBJ2-1; D is unresolved. Looked up from germline, CDR1 is KGHDR and CDR2 is SFDVKD. The length of the CDR3 is 13 residues. CDR3 sequence reads: CATSDSSYNEQFF. The CDR3 nucleotides are TGTGCCACAAGTGACTCCTCCTACAATGAGCAGTTCTTC.

Points on this clone: The sample carries other DNA sequences with the same CDR3. The chain joins TRBV9 to TRBJ1-2; possibly TRBD1 for D (6 bases). Germline CDR1 reads SGDLS; CDR2 reads YYNGEE. V lost 3 bases, J lost 4 bases, and 10 bases lay in between. The CDR3 has 13 amino acids. The CDR3 DNA is TGTGCCAGCAGCGAACAGGGTGGCTATGGCTACACCTTC. Its translation is CASSEQGGYGYTF.